These 30 T cell receptor beta chains were all obtained from the same sample, sequenced in a study of T cell responses to AZD1222 COVID-19 vaccine. Repertoires were generated with immunoSEQ multiplex PCR, while TCRdb's copy carries only in-frame clones and drops some. This table holds 190,000 or so clones, approximately 95% found once. Sequenced here: peripheral blood, sampled 28 days after the second AZD1222 dose. These receptors were collected from an adult who received the AZD1222 COVID-19 vaccine.

The chain links TRBV7-3 to TRBJ2-1; 11 bases are shared with TRBD2. This CDR3 has 19 residues. The ends lost 5 bases at V and 1 base at J; junction bases unmatched: 13. Germline CDR1 reads SGHTA; CDR2 reads FQGTGA. CDR3 nucleotide sequence: TGTGCCAGCAGCGGATGGGGCCTAGCGGGGGGAAAGTCCTACAATGAGCAGTTCTTC. This codes for CASSGWGLAGGKSYNEQFF.

The chain combines TRBV4-1 with TRBJ1-2, with TRBD1 as a possible D gene (6 bases). Trimming stripped 0 bases from V and 8 bases from J, with 13 bases between. There are 14 residues in the CDR3. CDR1 is MGHRA, CDR2 YSYEKL, per germline. CDR3 nucleotides: TGCGCCAGCAGCCAAGATATCCCAGGACAGGGCTACACCTTC. Its protein is CASSQDIPGQGYTF.

The CDR3 sequence: CASSSPADTQYF. CDR3 sequence (DNA): TGTGCCAGCAGTTCCCCCGCTGATACGCAGTATTTT. This chain uses TRBV6-5 with TRBJ2-3; no clear D gene. V lost 4 bases to trimming and J lost 6 bases, with 8 bases between them. The CDR3 is 12 amino acids. Per germline, CDR1 MNHEY and CDR2 SVGAGI.

The chain recombines TRBV6-5 with TRBJ2-1, with 10 nucleotides matching TRBD1. CDR1 and CDR2 from the germline V gene are MNHEY and SVGAGI. This CDR3 comprises 16 residues. V was pared by 2 bases and J by 8 bases, with 9 bases of the junction left unmatched. CDR3 residues: CASSYRLGQGIYEQFF. Written as DNA, the CDR3 is TGTGCCAGCAGTTACCGCTTGGGACAGGGGATCTATGAGCAGTTCTTC.

This clone was seen a few times. This chain uses TRBV3-1 (or the pseudogene TRBV3-2) with TRBJ1-3, with D possibly matching TRBD1 (6 bases). The CDR3 is made up of 16 amino acids. CDR1 and CDR2 (germline): LGHDT, YNNKEL (reference sequence). V lost 4 bases and J 0 bases, leaving 13 bases between the germline ends. The CDR3 sequence: CASSPSGGHSGNTIYF. DNA of the CDR3: TGTGCCAGCAGCCCGTCGGGGGGGCACTCTGGAAACACCATATATTTT.

The J gene is TRBJ1-2, the V gene TRBV12-3 or TRBV12-4; maybe TRBD1 (5 bases). The CDR3 length is 12 residues. The V end lost 5 bases, the J end lost 8 bases, and 12 bases lay between the germline ends. In DNA form, the CDR3 reads TGTGCCAGCAGTCTTGGGGGGTGGGGCTACACCTTC. Its protein product is CASSLGGWGYTF.

The chain joins TRBV6-5 to TRBJ1-4; D call uncertain. This CDR3 contains 15 residues. Trimming removed 2 bases at V and 3 bases at J, with 10 bases between. The V gene's germline CDR1 is MNHEY and CDR2 SVGAGI. The chain's CDR3 is CASSYAVQPNEKLFF. The CDR3 nucleotides are TGTGCCAGCAGTTACGCAGTCCAACCTAATGAAAAACTGTTTTTT.

The rearrangement uses TRBV7-2 and TRBJ2-5; D is tentatively TRBD1 or TRBD2 (5 bases each). The V gene lost 4 bases and the J gene lost 5 bases, with 11 bases spanning the gap. CDR3 length: 13 residues. CDR1 SGHTA and CDR2 FQGNSA come from the germline V gene. The CDR3 loop is CASSSRQRETQYF. For the CDR3, the DNA is TGTGCCAGCAGCTCTAGACAGCGGGAGACCCAGTACTTC. The full variable domain, completed using reference TRBV7-2 and TRBJ2-5, is GAGVSQSPSNKVTEKGKDVELRCDPISGHTALYWYRQSLGQGLEFLIYFQGNSAPDKSGLPSDRFSAERTGGSVSTLTIQRTQQEDSAVYLCASSSRQRETQYFGPGTRLLVL.

The gene calls are TRBV6-2 or TRBV6-3 and TRBJ2-1; D call uncertain. The V and J ends lost 1 base and 8 bases respectively, with 15 bases between them. There are 15 residues in the CDR3. Germline V gives CDR1 MNHEY, CDR2 SVGEGT. DNA of the CDR3: TGTGCCAGCAGTTACTTAGGTAAGGGATTCGATGAGCAGTTCTTC. Its protein product is CASSYLGKGFDEQFF.

The genes are TRBV15 and TRBJ2-2; 10 bases are shared with TRBD2. There are 17 residues in the CDR3. In germline, CDR1 is LNHNV, CDR2 YYDKDF (reference sequence). Trimming cost V 3 bases and J 4 bases; bases outside gene matches: 8. CDR3 protein: CATSSAIAGGGTGELFF. For the CDR3, the DNA is TGTGCCACCAGCAGTGCGATAGCGGGGGGAGGCACCGGGGAGCTGTTTTTT.

V gene TRBV4-2 combines with J gene TRBJ2-3; TRBD2 matches at 8 bases. This CDR3 has 18 residues. V dropped 4 bases and J dropped 4; count of bases not matched to a gene: 16. In germline, CDR1 is LGHNA, CDR2 YNFKEQ. CDR3 in DNA: TGTGCCAGCAGCCGCCACACCATCACGGGACTAGAGTCAGATACGCAGTATTTT. Translation gives CASSRHTITGLESDTQYF.

The chain carries TRBV5-4 and TRBJ2-2; 10 bases are shared with TRBD2. This CDR3 has 18 residues. Germline lookup yields CDR1 SGHNT and CDR2 YYREEE (reference sequence). V dropped 4 bases and J dropped 2; count of bases not matched to a gene: 11. The chain's CDR3 is CASSPNPTSGANTGELFF. In DNA form, the CDR3 reads TGTGCCAGCAGCCCCAACCCAACTAGCGGGGCTAACACCGGGGAGCTGTTTTTT.

The chain combines TRBV3-1 (or the pseudogene TRBV3-2) with TRBJ2-3, with D possibly matching TRBD2 (5 bases). CDR3 length: 16 amino acids. V lost 2 bases, J lost 2 bases, and 14 bases lay in between. CDR1 and CDR2 (germline): LGHDT, YNNKEL (reference sequence). The CDR3 DNA is TGTGCCAGCAGCCAAAGGTGGGGAGCTCCCACAGATACGCAGTATTTT. It encodes CASSQRWGAPTDTQYF.

This chain connects TRBV5-1 to TRBJ2-5; D is perhaps TRBD2 (5 bases). The germline gives CDR1 SGHRS, CDR2 YFSETQ. Trimming pared 3 bases from V and 1 base from J, leaving 10 bases between. This CDR3 has 14 amino acids. The CDR3 DNA is TGCGCCAGCAGCTCGAGGGTGGGCCAAGAGACCCAGTACTTC. Its protein is CASSSRVGQETQYF.

This clone has just one count. This chain links TRBV11-2 with TRBJ1-2; 9 bases line up with TRBD1. After removal of 5 bases from V and 8 bases from J, the junction contained 9 bases not matched to a gene. CDR3 length: 14 amino acids. Germline V gene lookup returns CDR1 SGHAT and CDR2 FQNNGV. The CDR3 bases are TGTGCCAGCAGCCTTGACAGGGGGGAAGGAGGCTACACCTTC. It is translated as CASSLDRGEGGYTF.

The chain employs TRBV19 and TRBJ1-2; tentatively, D is TRBD1 (6 bases). The V gene lost 6 bases and the J gene lost 4 bases, with 12 bases spanning the gap. Germline V gene lookup returns CDR1 LNHDA and CDR2 SQIVND (reference sequence). The CDR3 spans 13 residues. As DNA, the CDR3 is TGTGCCAGTAGCCCCGACAGGAGCTATGGCTACACCTTC. Its protein product is CASSPDRSYGYTF.

The J gene is TRBJ1-5, the V gene TRBV18; D not certain. Germline lookup yields CDR1 KGHSH and CDR2 LQKENI. Between the trimmed V and J ends, which lost 3 bases and 9 bases, there was a span of 18 bases. CDR3 length: 15 amino acids. The CDR3 protein is CASSPPLEEGSPQHF. CDR3 bases: TGTGCCAGCTCACCCCCTTTGGAGGAGGGATCGCCCCAGCATTTT.

V gene TRBV4-2 combines with J gene TRBJ2-3; D not resolved. Per germline, CDR1 LGHNA and CDR2 YNFKEQ. V was trimmed by 0 bases and J by 0 bases, leaving 7 bases between them. The CDR3 length is 15 residues. This CDR3 reads CASSQELTSTDTQYF. In DNA, the CDR3 is TGTGCCAGCAGCCAAGAACTGACTAGCACAGATACGCAGTATTTT.

This chain connects TRBV9 to TRBJ1-2; no reliable D call. The CDR3 consists of 11 residues. V shed 2 bases and J shed 2 bases, with 1 base lying between them. Per the germline V gene, CDR1 is SGDLS and CDR2 is YYNGEE. The CDR3 DNA follows: TGTGCCAGCAGCGTCAACTATGGCTACACCTTC. Protein: CASSVNYGYTF.

The V call is TRBV18, the J call TRBJ1-1; the D gene is possibly TRBD1 (6 bases). The CDR3 covers 15 residues. Trimming left V 2 bases short and J 1 base short, with 11 bases between. Per the germline V gene, CDR1 is KGHSH and CDR2 is LQKENI. In DNA form, the CDR3 reads TGTGCCAGCTCACCAGGAGCAGGGGAGAACACTGAAGCTTTCTTT. Its translation: CASSPGAGENTEAFF.

The genes are TRBV5-1 and TRBJ1-1; D gene uncertain. Germline CDR1 and CDR2: SGHRS and YFSETQ. V was pared by 1 base and J by 2 bases, with 12 bases between. This CDR3 is 15 amino acids long. CDR3 region: CASSLTPMANTEAFF. CDR3 sequence (DNA): TGCGCCAGCAGCTTGACCCCCATGGCAAACACTGAAGCTTTCTTT. The complete variable domain, with remaining parts taken from reference TRBV5-1 and TRBJ1-1, reads KAGVTQTPRYLIKTRGQQVTLSCSPISGHRSVSWYQQTPGQGLQFLFEYFSETQRNKGNFPGRFSGRQFSNSRSEMNVSTLELGDSALYLCASSLTPMANTEAFFGQGTRLTVV.

This chain joins TRBV6-1 and TRBJ1-1; D ambiguous. CDR1 and CDR2 (germline): MNHNS, SASEGT. With 2 bases removed from V and 8 bases from J, the gap between germline ends came to 12 bases. The CDR3 totals 13 residues. Written as DNA, the CDR3 is TGTGCCAGCAGTGAATCGGGCGTCGGGGAAGCTTTCTTT. Translated: CASSESGVGEAFF.

CDR3 residues: CASSLQGGSYNEQFF. The DNA for the CDR3 is TGTGCCAGTAGCCTACAGGGGGGGTCCTACAATGAGCAGTTCTTC. J is TRBJ2-1 and V is TRBV19, with a weak D call TRBD1 (8 bases). This CDR3 spans 15 amino acids. The germline CDR1 and CDR2 sequences are LNHDA and SQIVND (reference sequence). Trimming pared 6 bases from V and 1 base from J, leaving 13 bases between.

CDR3 DNA: TGTGCCAGCAGCCAAGAGTTGCATGCCTCTGGAAACACCATATATTTT. Its protein is CASSQELHASGNTIYF. The rearrangement joins TRBV3-1 (or the pseudogene TRBV3-2) to TRBJ1-3; D not certain. Germline V gene data show CDR1 as LGHDT and CDR2 as YNNKEL (reference sequence). The V end lost 0 bases, the J end lost 0 bases, and 9 bases lay between the germline ends. The CDR3 spans 16 residues.

The table lists this clone with a count of one. J is TRBJ1-2 and V is TRBV5-4, with a possible D match to TRBD1 (6 bases). The CDR3 is made up of 14 amino acids. Germline CDR1 and CDR2: SGHNT and YYREEE (reference sequence). V was pared by 1 base and J by 5 bases, with 12 bases between. CDR3 sequence: CASSLKDRLYGYTF. Written as DNA, the CDR3 is TGTGCCAGCAGCTTGAAGGACAGACTATATGGCTACACCTTC.

The V call is TRBV4-1, the J call TRBJ2-5; D is unclear. Deletions cut 2 bases from V and 1 base from J, with 14 bases between. The CDR3 runs to 16 residues. Germline CDR1 is MGHRA and CDR2 is YSYEKL. As DNA, the CDR3 is TGCGCCAGCAGCCAAAGTCCCCTCTCCGGCCAAGAGACCCAGTACTTC. Translating gives CASSQSPLSGQETQYF.

The J gene is TRBJ1-1, the V gene TRBV11-3; D is unresolved. Germline lookup yields CDR1 SGHNT and CDR2 YENEEA. This CDR3 has 13 amino acids. V was shortened by 2 bases and J by 0 bases, with 4 bases between the two germline ends. CDR3 bases: TGTGCCAGCAGCTTAACTTTGAACACTGAAGCTTTCTTT. This sequence encodes CASSLTLNTEAFF.

The rearrangement joins TRBV27 to TRBJ2-7; possibly TRBD2 for D (6 bases). The CDR3 loop spans 12 amino acids. Germline loops: CDR1 MNHEY, CDR2 SMNVEV (reference sequence). Deletions cut 8 bases from V and 3 bases from J, with 11 bases between. The chain's CDR3 is CASGGTNYEQYF. In DNA, the CDR3 is TGTGCCAGCGGGGGGACCAACTACGAGCAGTACTTC.

Points on this clone: The sample contains more than one DNA sequence encoding this CDR3. The chain combines TRBV5-1 with TRBJ1-1; D call uncertain. This CDR3 has 14 residues. CDR1 and CDR2 (germline): SGHRS, YFSETQ. The V end was cut by 0 bases, the J end by 0 bases, with 6 bases between. This CDR3 reads CASSLAQLNTEAFF. Written as DNA, the CDR3 is TGCGCCAGCAGCTTGGCCCAGTTGAACACTGAAGCTTTCTTT.

This clone was counted only a few times. This chain connects TRBV3-1 (or the pseudogene TRBV3-2) to TRBJ1-3; D is unclear. This CDR3 region has 14 residues. Germline lookup yields CDR1 LGHDT and CDR2 YNNKEL (reference sequence). The V and J ends lost 2 bases and 8 bases respectively, with 13 bases between them. The CDR3 DNA reads TGTGCCAGCAGCCAACGAAGGGTCTGGGACACCATATATTTT. Its translation is CASSQRRVWDTIYF.